This T cell receptor beta chain was identified during a study of Ad26.COV2.S vaccination and SARS-CoV-2 variants (dated by TCRdb to about 2021). As for the study more broadly: Vaccine-arm donors came from COV1001, a multicentre, randomized, double-blind, placebo-controlled phase I-IIa trial of Ad26.COV2.S in healthy adults. Ad26.COV2.S was administered intramuscularly at a dose of 5x10^10 or 1x10^11 viral particles, either as one shot or as two shots given 56 days apart. The specificity and breadth of SARS-CoV-2-reactive T cell receptors after Ad26.COV2.S vaccination were assessed by TCRbeta repertoire sequencing. A total of 32 samples were included in the TCR-sequenced set, comprising around 19 Ad26.COV2.S vaccine recipients, 5 placebo recipients and 8 SARS-CoV-2 convalescent individuals. Participants in the trial were split at random into five groups of five each, receiving low-dose or high-dose Ad26.COV2.S once or twice, or else placebo on both occasions. Investigators did not know the trial group allocation while performing experiments and assessing outcomes.

In the germline V gene, CDR1 corresponds to SGHDN and CDR2 to FVKESK. Compared with germline, V lacks 5 bases and J lacks 10 bases; bases without a gene match: 9. The CDR3 has 14 amino acids, counting the end cysteine and phenylalanine. Only the CDR3 portion is preserved as DNA: 42 bases, with reading frame beginning at the first base. A note on this clone: Its antigen remains undetermined. There are no base qualities to consult, and no much larger clone falls within one base.

The paper's findings and limits, for the study overall: Comparable non-spike TCR breadth was observed between vaccine and placebo recipients, consistent with only spike being contained in the vaccine. Higher spike-specific TCR breadth was observed in Ad26.COV2.S recipients than in placebo recipients (P = 0.0014). Comparing responses between vaccine doses or regimens was not something the study was powered to do. After vaccination, substantial breadth of spike-specific CD8+ and CD4+ T cell responses was reported. It was noted by the authors that total T cell responses may have been underestimated by the TCR breadth and depth analyses.

TCRbeta CDR3 regions were sequenced with the immunoSEQ Assay. After extraction, genomic DNA underwent amplification by bias-controlled multiplex PCR, followed by high-throughput sequencing. Under the source paper's analysis protocol: To quantify the absolute abundance of every unique TCRbeta CDR3 region, sequences were collapsed and filtered. T cell fraction was estimated by normalization of TCRbeta template counts to usable DNA, with usable DNA being measured through amplification of reference genes present in all nucleated cells. Repertoire TCRs were annotated as SARS-CoV-2-specific when V gene, CDR3 amino acid sequence and J gene were exactly matched to a known reactive TCR set. The reference SARS-CoV-2 TCR set came from MIRA and was filtered for enrichment in COVID-19-positive ImmuneCODE repertoires, removing public or cross-reactive TCRs. Using the MIRA antigens, annotated TCRs were further analysed by specific ORF or by position within an ORF. Depth was the summed frequency of annotated unique rearrangements, while breadth was defined as annotated unique rearrangements over total unique productive rearrangements. Group comparisons of TCR breadth used two-sided Wilcoxon rank-sum tests. Here the immuneACCESS table is served through TCRdb, limited to in-frame sequences with V and J called. Missing clones are a known gap in these copies; in checked studies unresolved V genes cover under half, and the rest lacks a known reason. The DNA was the basis for D and trimming; V, J and clone size are from that table. This sample has about 400,000 clones in its table, and about 90% of those were observed once. Approximately 1.6% of the sample belongs to the ten largest clones.

The treatment or condition tag for this specimen amounts to: 15 to 20 received Ad26.COV2.S at low or high dose, single or two shots; a few received placebo; per-sample allocation not given. Repertoires of vaccine and placebo recipients were sequenced from samples collected on day 63 after the first injection. Between 29 July and 7 August 2020, Cohort 1b enrolled some 25 adults aged 18-55 years at one site in Boston, USA. Ad26.COV2.S consisted of a replication-incompetent adenovirus type 26 vector by which a prefusion-stabilized SARS-CoV-2 spike protein from the original Wuhan strain was expressed.

The sequencing here drew on peripheral blood, taken in a trial of Ad26.COV2.S vaccine versus placebo. This sequence originates from a person between 18 and 65 years old who received the Ad26.COV2.S COVID-19 vaccine or a placebo. The V and J segments used are TRBV14 and TRBJ1-5, with TRBD1 matching 9 junction bases. The CDR3 amino acid sequence is: CASSATGTGTPQHF. Read as DNA, the sequence is TGTGCCAGCAGCGCTACCGGGACAGGGACCCCCCAGCATTTT.